This T cell receptor beta chain was found in a study of T cell repertoires in cytomegalovirus infection. Study as a whole: Recently identified HLA-C-restricted and well-studied HLA-B-restricted CMV epitopes were used. Based on public TCR beta signatures, there were indications of CMV infection and of a matching HLA type.

TCRdb itself ran the reads through MiXCR, one entry per CDR3 protein. In the table there are about 920,000 distinct CDR3 sequences, around 29% of which are singletons. This clonotype was picked up a small number of times. Its specificity is not known. The junction and the germline gene differ at one end; a read error may be behind it. From germline, CDR1 is LNHNV and CDR2 YYDKDF (reference sequence). The CDR3 sequence is 15 residues long. Study-level results: The ex vivo response showed dominance by HLA-C-restricted CMV-specific TCR beta clonotypes.

Sequencing used cultured CD8+ T cells from PBMCs, obtained from culture after CMV antigen stimulation. The chain links TRBV15 to TRBJ2-1; 7 nucleotides line up with TRBD1. The sequence derives from a human donor in good health (CMV status not recorded). Some clones in this sample may be carry-over from other donors' samples. The CDR3 sequence is CATSSVPDRDRFRVF. Here the CDR3 DNA reads TGTGCCACCAGCAGCGTACCCGACAGGGATCGGTTTAGAGTCTTC.